This T cell receptor (beta chain) was captured by sequencing in a study of T cell responses to AZD1222 COVID-19 vaccine. Study conclusions and caveats: Donors were mostly white British, more females; clonal diversity possibly underestimated. Unmutated variant regions reportedly attract nearly half of all spike-specific TCRs. Repertoires were sampled only after the peak T cell response.

Trimming shortened V by 1 base and J by 0 bases, and 10 bases separated the two germline ends. The CDR3 has 15 residues. The V gene's germline CDR1 is SGHNT and CDR2 YYREEE (reference sequence). About this clone: What it binds is unknown.

Assay used: immunoSEQ multiplex PCR; TCRdb lists only in-frame clones, some missing. The data show about 150,000 clones, with more than 70% seen just once and roughly 3.5% held by the top ten. The sequences come from peripheral blood, collected on day 0 of MenACWY control vaccination. This clonotype was obtained from an adult in good health. This sequence joins TRBV5-4 and TRBJ1-1, with D perhaps matching TRBD1 (6 bases). This CDR3 reads CASSLSDRMNTEAFF. The DNA for the CDR3 is TGTGCCAGCAGCTTGAGTGACAGGATGAACACTGAAGCTTTCTTT.